The sequence of this T cell receptor beta chain was determined in a study of T cell responses to AZD1222 COVID-19 vaccine. Clones were read by immunoSEQ multiplex PCR, and TCRdb kept only the in-frame ones, dropping some. The sample includes 90,000 to 110,000 clones, about 81% of them seen just once. The length of the CDR3 is 11 residues. Trimming took off 3 bases at V and 6 bases at J, with 5 bases between the two ends. Germline V lookup: CDR1 SGHAT, CDR2 FQNNGV. This sequence was found in an adult in good health. V gene TRBV11-2 combines with J gene TRBJ1-1; D is ambiguous. The input for sequencing was peripheral blood, taken on day 0 of AZD1222 vaccination. The CDR3 here is CASSFMAEAFF. For the CDR3, the DNA is TGTGCCAGCAGCTTTATGGCTGAAGCTTTCTTT.